This T cell receptor beta chain originates from a study of read filtering for tumor transcriptome and immune sequencing. This clonotype has more than one count but fewer than ten. Germline CDR1 and CDR2: MNHEY and SVGAGI. V shed 0 bases and J 2 bases; nucleotides not matched to a gene: 4. This CDR3 spans 16 amino acids. Molecular barcoded adaptors covering alpha/delta and beta/gamma chains were used on roughly 370 ng RNA. MiXCR was run by TCRdb on the reads, yielding one entry per CDR3 protein. Of tens of thousands of distinct CDR3 sequences detected, 20% to 25% appear once; the ten largest clones hold about 10%.

This clonotype was sampled from a donor at least 40 years old with multiple myeloma. The chain recombines TRBV6-5 with TRBJ1-5, with 7 bases fitting TRBD1. The sample comprised a population of CD138-negative cells sorted from bone marrow. CDR3 residues: CASSYSGQTRNQPQHF. CDR3 bases: TGTGCCAGCAGTTACTCGGGACAGACCCGCAATCAGCCCCAGCATTTT.